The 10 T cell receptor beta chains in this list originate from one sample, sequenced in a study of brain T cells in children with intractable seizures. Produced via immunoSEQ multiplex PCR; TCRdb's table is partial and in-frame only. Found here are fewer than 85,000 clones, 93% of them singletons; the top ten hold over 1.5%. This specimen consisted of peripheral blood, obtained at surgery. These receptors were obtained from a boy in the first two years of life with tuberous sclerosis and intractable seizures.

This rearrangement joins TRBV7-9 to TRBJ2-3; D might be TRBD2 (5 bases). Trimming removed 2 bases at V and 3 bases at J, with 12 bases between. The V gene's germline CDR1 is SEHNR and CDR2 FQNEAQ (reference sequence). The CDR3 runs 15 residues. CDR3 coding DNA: TGTGCCAGCAGCTTATGGGAGAGCACTACAGATACGCAGTATTTT. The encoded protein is CASSLWESTTDTQYF. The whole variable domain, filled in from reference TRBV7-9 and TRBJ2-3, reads DTGVSQNPRHKITKRGQNVTFRCDPISEHNRLYWYRQTLGQGPEFLTYFQNEAQLEKSRLLSDRFSAERPKGSFSTLEIQRTEQGDSAMYLCASSLWESTTDTQYFGPGTRLTVL.

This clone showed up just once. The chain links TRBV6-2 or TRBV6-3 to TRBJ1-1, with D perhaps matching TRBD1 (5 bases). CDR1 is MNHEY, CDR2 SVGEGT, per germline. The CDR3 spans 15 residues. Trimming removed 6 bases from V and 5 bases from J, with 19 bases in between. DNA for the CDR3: TGTGCCAGCAGCTCACCGGGGGGGGGTCGAACTGAAGCTTTCTTT. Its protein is CASSSPGGGRTEAFF.

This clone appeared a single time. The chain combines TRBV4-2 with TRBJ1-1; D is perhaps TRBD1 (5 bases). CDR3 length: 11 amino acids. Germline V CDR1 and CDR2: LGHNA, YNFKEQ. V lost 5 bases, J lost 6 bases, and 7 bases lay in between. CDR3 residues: CASSGGAEAFF. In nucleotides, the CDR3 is TGTGCCAGCAGCGGAGGGGCTGAAGCTTTCTTT.

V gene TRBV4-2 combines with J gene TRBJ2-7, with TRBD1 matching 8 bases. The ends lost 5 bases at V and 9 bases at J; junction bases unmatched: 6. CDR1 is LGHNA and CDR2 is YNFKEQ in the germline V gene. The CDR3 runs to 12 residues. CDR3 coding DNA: TGTGCCAGCAGCGACGACAGGGGAGGGCAGTACTTC. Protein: CASSDDRGGQYF.

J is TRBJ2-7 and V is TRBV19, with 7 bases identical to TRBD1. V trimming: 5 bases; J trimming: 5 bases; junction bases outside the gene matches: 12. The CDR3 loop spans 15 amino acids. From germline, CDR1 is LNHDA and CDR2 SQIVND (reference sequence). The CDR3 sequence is CASSLGQPPFDEQYF. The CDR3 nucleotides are TGTGCCAGTAGTTTGGGACAGCCTCCGTTCGACGAGCAGTACTTC.

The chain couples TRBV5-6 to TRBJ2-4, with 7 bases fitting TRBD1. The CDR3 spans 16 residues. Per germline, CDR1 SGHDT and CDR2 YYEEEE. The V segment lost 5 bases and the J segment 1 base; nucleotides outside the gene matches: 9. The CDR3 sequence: CASSQTGVKAKNIQYF. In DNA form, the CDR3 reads TGTGCCAGCAGTCAAACAGGGGTTAAGGCCAAAAACATTCAGTACTTC. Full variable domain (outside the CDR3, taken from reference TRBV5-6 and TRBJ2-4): DAGVTQSPTHLIKTRGQQVTLRCSPKSGHDTVSWYQQALGQGPQFIFQYYEEEERQRGNFPDRFSGHQFPNYSSELNVNALLLGDSALYLCASSQTGVKAKNIQYFGAGTRLSVL.

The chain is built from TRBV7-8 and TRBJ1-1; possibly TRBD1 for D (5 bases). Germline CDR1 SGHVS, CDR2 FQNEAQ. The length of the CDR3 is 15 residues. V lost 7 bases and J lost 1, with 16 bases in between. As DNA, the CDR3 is TGTGCCAGCACTCAGTCGGGGGTGAGGAACACTGAAGCTTTCTTT. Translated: CASTQSGVRNTEAFF.

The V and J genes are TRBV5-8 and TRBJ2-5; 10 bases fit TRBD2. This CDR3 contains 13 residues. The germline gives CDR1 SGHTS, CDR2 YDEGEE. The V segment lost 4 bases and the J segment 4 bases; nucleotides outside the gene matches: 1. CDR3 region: CASSQRGGETQYF. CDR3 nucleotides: TGTGCCAGCAGCCAGCGGGGGGGAGAGACCCAGTACTTC.

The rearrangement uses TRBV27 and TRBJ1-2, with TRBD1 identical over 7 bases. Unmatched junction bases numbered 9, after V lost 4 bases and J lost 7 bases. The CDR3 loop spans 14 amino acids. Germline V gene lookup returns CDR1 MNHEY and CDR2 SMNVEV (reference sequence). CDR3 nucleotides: TGTGCCAGCAGTTGGGCCGGACAGGTGGGTGGCTACACCTTC. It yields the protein CASSWAGQVGGYTF.

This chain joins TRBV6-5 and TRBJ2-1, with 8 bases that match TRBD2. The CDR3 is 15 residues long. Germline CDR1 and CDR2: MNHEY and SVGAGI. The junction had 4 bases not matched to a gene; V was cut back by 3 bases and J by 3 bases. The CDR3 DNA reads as TGTGCCAGCAGTTATCATGGGACTAGCTACAATGAGCAGTTCTTC. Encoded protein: CASSYHGTSYNEQFF.